These T cell receptor beta chains were read from a single sample in a study of T cell responses to AZD1222 COVID-19 vaccine. Profiling relied on immunoSEQ multiplex PCR, and the TCRdb table lists in-frame clones only, not all of them. This sample has around 150,000 clones; roughly 92% occur once, and the top ten carry 0.95% to 1.5%. Material: peripheral blood, obtained on day 0 of AZD1222 vaccination. These receptors were taken from an adult in good health. The CDR3 runs from the conserved cysteine through the conserved F or W. D genes are given only for firm matches. Clone size is shown for a subset of rows, as once, few, many or a class of expanded clone.

J gene: TRBJ1-5; D gene: .; clone size: .; V gene: TRBV10-2; CDR3 protein: CASRANWGKNQPQHF; CDR3 DNA: TGCGCCAGCAGGGCCAATTGGGGCAAGAATCAGCCCCAGCATTTT
J gene: TRBJ1-6; D gene: .; clone size: .; V gene: TRBV11-2; CDR3 protein: CASSREAITLHF; CDR3 DNA: TGTGCCAGCAGCCGGGAAGCCATCACCCTCCACTTT
J gene: TRBJ1-2; D gene: .; clone size: .; V gene: TRBV11-2; CDR3 protein: CASSLDPAAGYGYTF; CDR3 DNA: TGTGCCAGCAGCTTAGATCCGGCGGCGGGTTATGGCTACACCTTC
J gene: TRBJ1-6; D gene: .; clone size: .; V gene: TRBV5-6; CDR3 protein: CASSYTGTASSPLHF; CDR3 DNA: TGTGCCAGCAGCTATACCGGGACTGCAAGTTCACCCCTCCACTTT
J gene: TRBJ2-3; D gene: .; clone size: .; V gene: TRBV6-5; CDR3 protein: CASSDPWRDTQYF; CDR3 DNA: TGTGCCAGCAGCGATCCCTGGAGGGATACGCAGTATTTT
J gene: TRBJ1-5; D gene: .; clone size: .; V gene: TRBV30; CDR3 protein: CAWSPIMGNQPQHF; CDR3 DNA: TGTGCCTGGAGTCCTATCATGGGGAATCAGCCCCAGCATTTT
J gene: TRBJ2-3; D gene: .; clone size: .; V gene: TRBV9; CDR3 protein: CASSVVRSGTDTQYF; CDR3 DNA: TGTGCCAGCAGCGTAGTGAGGAGTGGCACAGATACGCAGTATTTT
J gene: TRBJ1-1; D gene: TRBD1; clone size: .; V gene: TRBV7-4; CDR3 protein: CASSPQGRGNTEAFF; CDR3 DNA: TGTGCCAGCAGCCCACAGGGGCGGGGGAACACTGAAGCTTTCTTT
J gene: TRBJ2-2; D gene: .; clone size: .; V gene: TRBV4-3; CDR3 protein: CASSQDSVAGELFF; CDR3 DNA: TGCGCCAGCAGCCAAGATTCAGTCGCCGGGGAGCTGTTTTTT
J gene: TRBJ2-2; D gene: TRBD2; clone size: .; V gene: TRBV6-1; CDR3 protein: CASSPSGTTGELFF; CDR3 DNA: TGTGCCAGCAGTCCTAGCGGAACTACCGGGGAGCTGTTTTTT
J gene: TRBJ1-1; D gene: .; clone size: .; V gene: TRBV7-9; CDR3 protein: CASSPPGTEAFF; CDR3 DNA: TGTGCCAGCAGCCCGCCGGGGACTGAAGCTTTCTTT
J gene: TRBJ2-4; D gene: TRBD2; clone size: .; V gene: TRBV6-5; CDR3 protein: CASSYFRGGDIQYF; CDR3 DNA: TGTGCCAGCAGTTACTTCCGCGGGGGAGACATTCAGTACTTC
J gene: TRBJ2-3; D gene: .; clone size: once; V gene: TRBV5-1; CDR3 protein: CASSLDRAPDTQYF; CDR3 DNA: TGCGCCAGCAGCTTGGACAGAGCCCCAGATACGCAGTATTTT
J gene: TRBJ1-5; D gene: .; clone size: .; V gene: TRBV5-5; CDR3 protein: CASSPSPGRNQPQHF; CDR3 DNA: TGTGCCAGCAGCCCCTCCCCAGGGAGAAATCAGCCCCAGCATTTT
J gene: TRBJ1-2; D gene: TRBD1; clone size: .; V gene: TRBV19; CDR3 protein: CASIATGTNYGYTF; CDR3 DNA: TGTGCCAGTATAGCGACAGGGACTAACTATGGCTACACCTTC
J gene: TRBJ2-5; D gene: .; clone size: .; V gene: TRBV3-1/TRBV3-2; CDR3 protein: CASSQDDYQETQYF; CDR3 DNA: TGTGCCAGCAGCCAAGATGATTACCAAGAGACCCAGTACTTC
J gene: TRBJ2-1; D gene: TRBD1; clone size: .; V gene: TRBV29-1; CDR3 protein: CSVDRDHSSYNEQFF; CDR3 DNA: TGCAGCGTCGACAGGGACCACAGCTCCTACAATGAGCAGTTCTTC
J gene: TRBJ1-5; D gene: .; clone size: .; V gene: TRBV5-4; CDR3 protein: CASSLAGQSNQPQHF; CDR3 DNA: TGTGCCAGCAGCTTGGCGGGACAAAGCAATCAGCCCCAGCATTTT
J gene: TRBJ1-2; D gene: TRBD1; clone size: .; V gene: TRBV6-5; CDR3 protein: CASSSGQHYGYTF; CDR3 DNA: TGTGCCAGCAGTTCGGGACAGCACTATGGCTACACCTTC
J gene: TRBJ1-6; D gene: TRBD1; clone size: once; V gene: TRBV18; CDR3 protein: CASSPGTGEPLHF; CDR3 DNA: TGTGCCAGCTCACCAGGGACAGGGGAACCCCTCCACTTT
J gene: TRBJ1-1; D gene: .; clone size: .; V gene: TRBV5-8; CDR3 protein: CASTRDKRSFF; CDR3 DNA: TGTGCCAGCACCCGGGACAAACGGTCTTTCTTT
J gene: TRBJ1-5; D gene: .; clone size: .; V gene: TRBV19; CDR3 protein: CASSILGQPQHF; CDR3 DNA: TGTGCCAGTAGTATTTTAGGTCAGCCCCAGCATTTT
J gene: TRBJ1-3; D gene: TRBD1; clone size: .; V gene: TRBV30; CDR3 protein: CAWSVGRGVYTIYF; CDR3 DNA: TGTGCCTGGAGTGTCGGCAGGGGGGTATACACCATATATTTT
J gene: TRBJ2-5; D gene: TRBD1; clone size: .; V gene: TRBV2; CDR3 protein: CASSGQGIGETQYF; CDR3 DNA: TGTGCCAGCAGTGGACAGGGAATAGGGGAGACCCAGTACTTC
J gene: TRBJ2-5; D gene: .; clone size: .; V gene: TRBV5-1; CDR3 protein: CASTSSTSGQGYF; CDR3 DNA: TGCGCCAGCACCTCAAGTACATCAGGGCAAGGGTACTTC
J gene: TRBJ1-5; D gene: TRBD1; clone size: .; V gene: TRBV18; CDR3 protein: CASSPGQGGGQPQHF; CDR3 DNA: TGTGCCAGCTCACCGGGACAGGGAGGGGGTCAGCCCCAGCATTTT
J gene: TRBJ1-4; D gene: .; clone size: .; V gene: TRBV6-2/TRBV6-3; CDR3 protein: CASSTKVGSNEKLFF; CDR3 DNA: TGTGCCAGCAGTACTAAAGTGGGGTCTAATGAAAAACTGTTTTTT
J gene: TRBJ2-5; D gene: .; clone size: .; V gene: TRBV24-1; CDR3 protein: CADEVGETQYF; CDR3 DNA: TGTGCCGACGAGGTAGGGGAGACCCAGTACTTC
J gene: TRBJ1-4; D gene: .; clone size: .; V gene: TRBV19; CDR3 protein: CASSKWQGNEKLFF; CDR3 DNA: TGTGCCAGTAGTAAATGGCAGGGGAATGAAAAACTGTTTTTT
J gene: TRBJ1-2; D gene: TRBD1; clone size: .; V gene: TRBV28; CDR3 protein: CASSRLTGDYGYTF; CDR3 DNA: TGTGCCAGCAGCCGTCTAACAGGGGACTATGGCTACACCTTC
J gene: TRBJ1-2; D gene: .; clone size: .; V gene: TRBV5-4; CDR3 protein: CASSLPPGTLDGYTF; CDR3 DNA: TGTGCCAGCAGCTTGCCCCCCGGGACTTTGGATGGCTACACCTTC
J gene: TRBJ1-2; D gene: TRBD1; clone size: .; V gene: TRBV19; CDR3 protein: CASTHWTGTGLYYGYTF; CDR3 DNA: TGTGCCAGTACCCACTGGACGGGGACAGGGTTGTATTATGGCTACACCTTC
J gene: TRBJ1-4; D gene: .; clone size: .; V gene: TRBV19; CDR3 protein: CASSSVFHSENEKLFF; CDR3 DNA: TGTGCCAGTAGTAGTGTGTTTCACAGTGAGAATGAAAAACTGTTTTTT
J gene: TRBJ1-6; D gene: .; clone size: .; V gene: TRBV27; CDR3 protein: CASSLGGWHSPLHF; CDR3 DNA: TGTGCCAGCAGTTTAGGGGGCTGGCATTCACCCCTCCACTTT
J gene: TRBJ1-2; D gene: TRBD1; clone size: .; V gene: TRBV11-2; CDR3 protein: CASSPIGTGYGYTF; CDR3 DNA: TGTGCCAGCAGCCCGATAGGGACAGGGTATGGCTACACCTTC
J gene: TRBJ1-4; D gene: TRBD1; clone size: .; V gene: TRBV6-5; CDR3 protein: CASRDRVVEKLFF; CDR3 DNA: TGTGCCAGCCGGGACAGGGTAGTCGAAAAACTGTTTTTT
J gene: TRBJ1-4; D gene: .; clone size: .; V gene: TRBV3-1/TRBV3-2; CDR3 protein: CASSHGQRGEKLFF; CDR3 DNA: TGTGCCAGCAGTCACGGACAGAGGGGAGAAAAACTGTTTTTT
J gene: TRBJ1-5; D gene: .; clone size: .; V gene: TRBV2; CDR3 protein: CASIRDPNQPQHF; CDR3 DNA: TGTGCCAGCATCCGAGATCCAAATCAGCCCCAGCATTTT
J gene: TRBJ1-1; D gene: .; clone size: .; V gene: TRBV11-2; CDR3 protein: CASRQSLGFLAFF; CDR3 DNA: TGTGCCAGCAGACAATCTTTGGGGTTTCTCGCTTTCTTT
J gene: TRBJ2-6; D gene: .; clone size: .; V gene: TRBV5-6; CDR3 protein: CASSLQPSSGANVLTF; CDR3 DNA: TGTGCCAGCAGCTTGCAGCCAAGCTCTGGGGCCAACGTCCTGACTTTC
J gene: TRBJ2-5; D gene: .; clone size: .; V gene: TRBV4-1; CDR3 protein: CASSQPYQETQYF; CDR3 DNA: TGCGCCAGCAGCCAACCCTACCAAGAGACCCAGTACTTC
J gene: TRBJ1-4; D gene: .; clone size: .; V gene: TRBV5-4; CDR3 protein: CASSLDAGSNEKLFF; CDR3 DNA: TGTGCCAGCAGCTTGGACGCAGGGTCTAATGAAAAACTGTTTTTT
J gene: TRBJ1-1; D gene: TRBD1; clone size: .; V gene: TRBV6-5; CDR3 protein: CASSPGQGGWTEAFF; CDR3 DNA: TGTGCCAGCAGTCCGGGACAGGGTGGTTGGACTGAAGCTTTCTTT
J gene: TRBJ2-1; D gene: TRBD2; clone size: .; V gene: TRBV7-9; CDR3 protein: CASSLSSLLAGANNEQFF; CDR3 DNA: TGTGCCAGCAGCTTATCGTCGCTACTAGCGGGGGCAAACAATGAGCAGTTCTTC
J gene: TRBJ1-1; D gene: .; clone size: .; V gene: TRBV13; CDR3 protein: CASTADSQNTEAFF; CDR3 DNA: TGTGCCAGCACTGCGGACAGCCAGAACACTGAAGCTTTCTTT
J gene: TRBJ2-2; D gene: .; clone size: .; V gene: TRBV3-1/TRBV3-2; CDR3 protein: CASSLRTGGNTGELFF; CDR3 DNA: TGTGCCAGCAGCCTGAGGACCGGGGGGAACACCGGGGAGCTGTTTTTT
J gene: TRBJ2-1; D gene: .; clone size: .; V gene: TRBV19; CDR3 protein: CASSTSGLNNEQFF; CDR3 DNA: TGTGCCAGTAGTACGTCCGGACTAAACAATGAGCAGTTCTTC
J gene: TRBJ1-6; D gene: .; clone size: once; V gene: TRBV2; CDR3 protein: CASSPKGLYSPLHF; CDR3 DNA: TGTGCCAGCAGCCCTAAGGGTCTCTATTCACCCCTCCACTTT
J gene: TRBJ1-5; D gene: .; clone size: .; V gene: TRBV19; CDR3 protein: CATSPGLGNQPQHF; CDR3 DNA: TGTGCCACTAGTCCCGGGTTAGGCAATCAGCCCCAGCATTTT
J gene: TRBJ1-1; D gene: .; clone size: .; V gene: TRBV10-2; CDR3 protein: CASSDRGTEAFF; CDR3 DNA: TGCGCCAGCAGTGATCGTGGAACTGAAGCTTTCTTT
J gene: TRBJ2-1; D gene: TRBD2; clone size: .; V gene: TRBV5-1; CDR3 protein: CASSLGSGGGHNEQFF; CDR3 DNA: TGCGCCAGCAGCTTGGGTAGCGGGGGTGGTCACAATGAGCAGTTCTTC
J gene: TRBJ1-5; D gene: TRBD1; clone size: .; V gene: TRBV6-2/TRBV6-3; CDR3 protein: CASSLRQGAVNQPQHF; CDR3 DNA: TGTGCCAGCAGTCTTAGACAGGGGGCAGTAAATCAGCCCCAGCATTTT
J gene: TRBJ2-5; D gene: .; clone size: .; V gene: TRBV4-1; CDR3 protein: CASSFKRPGLTKEGGETQYF; CDR3 DNA: TGCGCCAGCAGCTTCAAAAGACCGGGACTCACTAAGGAGGGGGGGGAGACCCAGTACTTC
J gene: TRBJ1-2; D gene: .; clone size: .; V gene: TRBV5-6; CDR3 protein: CASSLGQAVSGYTF; CDR3 DNA: TGTGCCAGCAGCTTGGGACAGGCCGTAAGTGGCTACACCTTC